This T cell receptor beta chain comes out of a study of blood T cell repertoires in COVID-19. This CDR3 is built from 18 residues. Per the germline V gene, CDR1 is LNHNV and CDR2 is YYDKDF (reference sequence). V lost 1 base, J lost 6 bases, and 15 bases stayed unmatched. Data came from immunoSEQ multiplex PCR; TCRdb stores just in-frame clones and leaves some out. The sample carries some 200,000 clones, about 80% recorded once. J is TRBJ1-2 and V is TRBV15; 9 bases line up with TRBD1. The TCR originated in a man in his forties who had recovered from COVID-19. The material sequenced was PBMCs or T cells enriched from blood (not recorded which). CDR3 bases: TGTGCCACCAGCAGAGGGTTGGGGACAGGGCGTTCGGTAGATGGCTACACCTTC. This codes for CATSRGLGTGRSVDGYTF.